The sequence of this TCR beta chain was determined in a study of cytomegalovirus exposure and HLA in healthy donors. Whole-study findings and limits: Rarity held for most TCR sequences, but there were some public TCRs that occurred in many donors.

Trimming removed 2 bases from V and 1 base from J; junction bases left unmatched: 8. The CDR3 spans 15 residues. Germline V gene data show CDR1 as SQVTM and CDR2 as ANQGSEA. Points on this clone: Antigen specificity is unknown.

The PCR made use of 60 Vbeta and 13 Jbeta primers. Clones were sequenced by immunoSEQ multiplex PCR, and TCRdb holds only the in-frame ones, with some missing. The sample table includes approximately 190,000 clones. The chain is built from TRBV29-1 and TRBJ2-7; TRBD1 matches at 7 bases. The sequence derives from a boy younger than 18 in good health and CMV-seronegative. The sequenced material came from PBMCs. CDR3: CSVETETGSSYEQYF. The CDR3 DNA reads TGCAGCGTTGAAACCGAGACAGGGAGTTCCTACGAGCAGTACTTC.